The 10 T cell receptor beta chains presented below share a single source sample, sequenced in a study of blood T cell repertoires in COVID-19. Using immunoSEQ multiplex PCR, the repertoire was profiled, and TCRdb retains in-frame clones only, with some absent. Here the sample spans some 190,000 clones, more than 80% being singletons. The sample was peripheral blood. These receptors originate from a woman in her sixties with acute or convalescent COVID-19.

The V call is TRBV18, the J call TRBJ2-1; 7 bases are a match to TRBD2. The CDR3 is made up of 16 amino acids. The junction had 12 bases not matched to a gene; V was cut back by 2 bases and J by 8 bases. Germline CDR1 KGHSH, CDR2 LQKENI. The CDR3, as DNA: TGTGCCAGCTCACCATTGGCTAGCGGTAGAGACCATGAGCAGTTCTTC. It is translated as CASSPLASGRDHEQFF.

This chain connects TRBV29-1 to TRBJ2-7; unclear D gene. CDR3 size: 11 residues. CDR1 and CDR2 from the germline V gene are SQVTM and ANQGSEA. V lost 4 bases, J lost 0 bases, and 4 bases lay in between. This chain's CDR3 is CSVASSYEQYF. For the CDR3, the DNA is TGCAGCGTTGCTAGCTCCTACGAGCAGTACTTC.

The V and J genes are TRBV6-4 and TRBJ2-3; 7 bases are a match to TRBD2. Germline V gene sequence: CDR1 MRHNA, CDR2 SNTAGT. J lost 4 bases, V lost 8 bases, and 9 bases had no gene match. The CDR3 extends over 14 amino acids. This CDR3 reads CASQWREIADTQYF. CDR3 DNA sequence: TGTGCCAGCCAGTGGCGGGAGATCGCAGATACGCAGTATTTT.

This chain links TRBV5-6 with TRBJ2-7; 13 bases are shared with TRBD2. CDR3 length equals 12 residues. The germline CDR1 and CDR2 sequences are SGHDT and YYEEEE. DNA of the CDR3: TGTGCCAGCAGCCCGGGACTAGCGGGGTGGCACGTC. Residues: CASSPGLAGWHV.

The chain combines TRBV24-1 with TRBJ1-5; D is uncertain. The CDR3 loop spans 14 amino acids. V was pared by 4 bases and J by 9 bases, with 15 bases between. Germline CDR1 reads KGHDR; CDR2 reads SFDVKD. The chain's CDR3 is CATSEGRDSVPQHF. CDR3 nucleotide sequence: TGTGCCACCAGTGAAGGCCGGGATTCGGTGCCCCAGCATTTT.

The V gene is TRBV5-6, the J gene TRBJ1-1; a weak D match, TRBD1 (5 bases). Germline loops: CDR1 SGHDT, CDR2 YYEEEE. The CDR3 runs to 15 residues. V dropped 1 base and J dropped 2 bases, with 12 bases sitting between them. The chain's CDR3 is CASSLNRRVNTEAFF. The CDR3 DNA reads as TGTGCCAGCAGCTTGAACAGGCGAGTTAACACTGAAGCTTTCTTT.

The CDR3 DNA is TGTGCCAGCAGCCAAAGACAGGGTTCCAACGAGCAGTACTTC. This gives the protein CASSQRQGSNEQYF. The rearrangement uses TRBV5-4 and TRBJ2-7; 7 nucleotides agree with TRBD1. J gave up 5 bases and V 4 bases, and 9 bases lay outside the gene matches. This CDR3 has 14 residues. Germline assignment: CDR1 SGHNT and CDR2 YYREEE (reference sequence).

The V and J genes are TRBV5-1 and TRBJ2-1; 9 bases are shared with TRBD2. The germline V gene has CDR1 SGHRS and CDR2 YFSETQ. The CDR3 has 14 amino acids. Germline trimming cut 4 bases from V and 9 bases from J; bases unmatched to any gene: 8. CDR3 residues: CASSGASGVGEQFF. In nucleotides, the CDR3 is TGCGCCAGCAGCGGGGCTAGCGGGGTTGGTGAGCAGTTCTTC.

The chain employs TRBV6-5 and TRBJ1-2; TRBD1 matches at 7 bases. The junction had 5 bases not matched to a gene; V was cut back by 7 bases and J by 3 bases. CDR1 and CDR2 (germline): MNHEY, SVGAGI. CDR3 length: 13 amino acids. DNA of the CDR3: TGTGCCAGCAAGGTCGGACAGGACTATGGCTACACCTTC. Translated, it gives CASKVGQDYGYTF.

The gene calls are TRBV7-3 and TRBJ2-2, with a weak D call TRBD2 (5 bases). V was shortened by 0 bases and J by 6 bases, with 11 bases between the two germline ends. This CDR3 is 15 amino acids long. Germline assignment: CDR1 SGHTA and CDR2 FQGTGA. CDR3 DNA sequence: TGTGCCAGCAGCTTAACCTGGGGAGATGCCGGGGAGCTGTTTTTT. Its translation is CASSLTWGDAGELFF.